This T cell receptor beta chain was found in a study of blood T cell repertoires in COVID-19. Study overall: Samples of COVID-19 (acute and convalescent) were obtained from the United States, Italy and Spain.

Here immunoSEQ multiplex PCR was the method, and the copy in TCRdb shows in-frame clones only, minus some. The data hold around 47,000 clones, with over 80% observed a single time. The CDR3 runs 16 residues. The V and J ends lost 1 base and 4 bases, in that order; junction bases with no gene match: 4. Looked up from germline, CDR1 is MGHRA and CDR2 is YSYEKL. This TCR derives from a man in his 70s with active COVID-19. The specimen sequenced was peripheral blood. The V gene is TRBV4-1, the J gene TRBJ2-7, with TRBD2 matching over 13 bases. The CDR3 region has the DNA TGCGCCAGCAGCCAAGGCGGGACTAGCGGGGTGTACGAGCAGTACTTC. Protein product: CASSQGGTSGVYEQYF.